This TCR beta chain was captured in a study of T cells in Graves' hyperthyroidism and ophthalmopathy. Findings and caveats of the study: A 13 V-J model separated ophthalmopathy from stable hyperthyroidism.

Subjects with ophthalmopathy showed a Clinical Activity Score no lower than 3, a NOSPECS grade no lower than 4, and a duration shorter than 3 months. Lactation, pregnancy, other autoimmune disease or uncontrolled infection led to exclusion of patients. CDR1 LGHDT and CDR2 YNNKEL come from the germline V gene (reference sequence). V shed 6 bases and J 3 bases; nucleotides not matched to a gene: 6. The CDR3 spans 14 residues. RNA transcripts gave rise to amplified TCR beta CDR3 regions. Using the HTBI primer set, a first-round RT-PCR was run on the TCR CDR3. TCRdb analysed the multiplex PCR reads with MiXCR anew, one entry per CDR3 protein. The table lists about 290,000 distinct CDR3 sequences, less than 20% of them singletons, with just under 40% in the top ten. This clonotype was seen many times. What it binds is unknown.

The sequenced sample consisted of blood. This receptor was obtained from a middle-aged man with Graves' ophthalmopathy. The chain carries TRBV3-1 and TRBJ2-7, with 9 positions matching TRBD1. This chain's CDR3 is CASRPGTGYYEQYF. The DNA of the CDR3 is TGTGCCAGCAGGCCCGGGACAGGGTACTACGAGCAGTACTTC.